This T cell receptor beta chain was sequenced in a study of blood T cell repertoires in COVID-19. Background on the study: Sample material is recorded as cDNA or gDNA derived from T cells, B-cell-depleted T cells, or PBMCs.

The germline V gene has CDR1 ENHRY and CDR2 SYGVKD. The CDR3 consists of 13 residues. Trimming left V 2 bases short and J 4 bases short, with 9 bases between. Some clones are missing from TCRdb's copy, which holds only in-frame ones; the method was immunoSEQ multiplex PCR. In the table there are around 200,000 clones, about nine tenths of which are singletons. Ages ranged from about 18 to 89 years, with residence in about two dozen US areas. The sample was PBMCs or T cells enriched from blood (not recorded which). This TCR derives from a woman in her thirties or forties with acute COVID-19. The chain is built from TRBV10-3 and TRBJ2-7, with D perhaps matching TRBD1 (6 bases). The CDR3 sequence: CAISEGQLYEQYV. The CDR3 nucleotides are TGTGCCATCAGTGAGGGACAGCTGTACGAGCAGTACGTC.